The 15 T cell receptor beta chains below all came from one sample that was sequenced in a study of cytomegalovirus exposure and HLA in healthy donors. 60 Vbeta and 13 Jbeta primers were used in PCR. TCRdb's copy holds only in-frame clones and misses some; the assay was immunoSEQ multiplex PCR. The sample contains tens of thousands of clones, 70% to 90% of which appear only once. Specimen: PBMCs. The origin of the receptors is a woman in her late teens or twenties in good health and CMV-seropositive.

The chain joins TRBV27 to TRBJ2-7; the D gene is possibly TRBD1 (7 bases). V was cut by 10 bases and J by 9 bases, with 28 bases left in between. CDR1 is MNHEY, CDR2 SMNVEV, per germline (reference sequence). CDR3 size: 15 residues. CDR3 loop: CATQLVGQGGTAQYF. The CDR3 DNA is TGTGCCACCCAATTGGTCGGGCAGGGGGGTACCGCGCAGTACTTC.

This clone was counted a single time. V gene TRBV25-1 combines with J gene TRBJ1-5; D remains ambiguous. CDR1 and CDR2 (germline): MGHDK, SYGVNS. With 2 bases removed from V and 5 bases from J, the gap between germline ends came to 7 bases. CDR3 length: 13 amino acids. The CDR3 DNA follows: TGTGCCAGCAGTGAACGCGGGCATCAGCCCCAGCATTTT. The encoded protein is CASSERGHQPQHF.

This chain connects TRBV7-3 to TRBJ1-6, with 7 bases lining up with TRBD1. The germline CDR1 and CDR2 sequences are SGHTA and FQGTGA. Trimming removed 5 bases from V and 7 bases from J; junction bases left unmatched: 11. The CDR3 runs 16 residues. For the CDR3, the DNA is TGTGCCAGCAGCGCCCAGGGGACAGCGGCCAATTCACCCCTCCACTTT. Translation gives CASSAQGTAANSPLHF.

This chain uses TRBV9 with TRBJ1-2; 8 nucleotides match TRBD1. There are 14 residues in the CDR3. Germline assignment: CDR1 SGDLS and CDR2 YYNGEE. Germline trimming cut 3 bases from V and 6 bases from J; bases unmatched to any gene: 7. In DNA form, the CDR3 reads TGTGCCAGCAGCGATCTTCGGACAGGGCATGGCTACACCTTC. This gives the protein CASSDLRTGHGYTF.

This clone is a singleton in its sample. The V call is TRBV18, the J call TRBJ1-1; unclear D gene. Germline loops: CDR1 KGHSH, CDR2 LQKENI. CDR3 length equals 17 residues. Trimming left V 1 base short and J 0 bases short, with 15 bases between. CDR3 protein: CASSPQRVRSMNTEAFF. CDR3 nucleotide sequence: TGTGCCAGCTCACCACAGCGGGTTCGTAGCATGAACACTGAAGCTTTCTTT.

V and J are TRBV16 and TRBJ2-7; TRBD1 aligns across 7 bases. V lost 4 bases, J lost 3 bases, and 6 bases stayed unmatched. CDR3 size: 14 residues. Per the germline V gene, CDR1 is KGHSY and CDR2 is FQNENV. Here the CDR3 reads CASSRTRQGYEQYF. CDR3 sequence (DNA): TGTGCCAGCAGCCGAACACGACAGGGCTACGAGCAGTACTTC.

The genes are TRBV5-1 and TRBJ1-1; tentative D call: TRBD1 (5 bases). Germline CDR1 is SGHRS and CDR2 is YFSETQ. V was clipped by 4 bases and J by 3 bases, with 16 bases between them. The CDR3 has 15 residues. The CDR3 loop is CASSREVGTHTEAFF. CDR3 bases: TGCGCCAGCAGCCGGGAGGTGGGGACTCACACTGAAGCTTTCTTT.

The gene calls are TRBV9 and TRBJ2-1; TRBD2 matches 8 bases. The V gene's germline CDR1 is SGDLS and CDR2 YYNGEE. The trim removed 8 bases at V and 2 bases at J, leaving 6 bases unmatched. This CDR3 is 14 amino acids long. In DNA, the CDR3 is TGTGCCAGTTCACTAGCGGAGGCCTACAATGAGCAGTTCTTC. Its translation: CASSLAEAYNEQFF.

The chain carries TRBV5-1 and TRBJ1-1; D unclear. Trimming removed 4 bases at V and 0 bases at J, with 16 bases between. Germline lookup yields CDR1 SGHRS and CDR2 YFSETQ. This CDR3 is 16 amino acids long. The CDR3 loop reads CASSPRAREVNTEAFF. CDR3 nucleotide sequence: TGCGCCAGCAGCCCAAGGGCCCGGGAGGTGAACACTGAAGCTTTCTTT.

This sequence joins TRBV7-2 and TRBJ2-3; the D gene is possibly TRBD1 (6 bases). Germline-derived CDR1 and CDR2 are SGHTA and FQGNSA. V was shortened by 1 base and J by 4 bases, with 9 bases between the two germline ends. The CDR3 is 14 amino acids. The CDR3 sequence is CASSLDGGPDTQYF. CDR3 in DNA: TGTGCCAGCAGCTTAGATGGGGGCCCAGATACGCAGTATTTT. The full variable domain, in which reference TRBV7-2 and TRBJ2-3 provide the parts outside the CDR3, is GAGVSQSPSNKVTEKGKDVELRCDPISGHTALYWYRQSLGQGLEFLIYFQGNSAPDKSGLPSDRFSAERTGGSVSTLTIQRTQQEDSAVYLCASSLDGGPDTQYFGPGTRLTVL.

To note about this clone: Germline is not matched at one junction end, which may reflect a read error. The chain uses TRBV27 and TRBJ1-1; 8 positions match TRBD1. CDR1 is MNHEY, CDR2 SMNVEV, per germline (reference sequence). The CDR3 sequence is 15 residues long. DNA for the CDR3: TGTGCCAGCAGCTTATACAGGGGGTTAAGCACTGAAGCTTTCTTT. It translates to CASSLYRGLSTEAFF.

This chain connects TRBV2 to TRBJ2-7; 8 nucleotides match TRBD1. CDR1 and CDR2 from the germline V gene are SNHLY and FYNNEI. Trimming at V came to 4 bases and at J to 3 bases, leaving 11 bases not matched to a gene. This CDR3 has 16 residues. The CDR3 here is CASSGFLTGAVYEQYF. CDR3 DNA sequence: TGTGCCAGCAGTGGGTTCCTGACAGGGGCAGTCTACGAGCAGTACTTC.

This clone showed up just a few times. V gene TRBV6-5 combines with J gene TRBJ2-1; 7 positions match TRBD2. In germline, CDR1 is MNHEY, CDR2 SVGAGI. V was pared by 5 bases and J by 3 bases, with 7 bases of the junction left unmatched. The CDR3 spans 15 residues. CDR3 protein: CASSLGLVNYNEQFF. CDR3 in DNA: TGTGCCAGCAGTCTCGGACTAGTCAACTACAATGAGCAGTTCTTC.

V is TRBV6-4 and J is TRBJ1-5, with no clear D. With 7 bases removed from V and 6 bases from J, the gap between germline ends came to 10 bases. The CDR3 is 12 amino acids. Per the germline V gene, CDR1 is MRHNA and CDR2 is SNTAGT. CDR3 protein: CASIEFSQPQHF. The CDR3 nucleotides are TGTGCCAGCATCGAGTTTTCTCAGCCCCAGCATTTT.

The gene calls are TRBV2 and TRBJ2-3, with a possible D match to TRBD1 (6 bases). Trimming took off 3 bases at V and 6 bases at J, with 16 bases between the two ends. CDR1 and CDR2 (germline): SNHLY, FYNNEI. This CDR3 region has 15 residues. In nucleotides, the CDR3 is TGTGCCAGCAGTGAGAGGACAGATGAATCCGATACGCAGTATTTT. As protein: CASSERTDESDTQYF.